What follows describes a single T cell receptor (beta chain). What it binds is not known. The sample originates from a study of radiotherapy plus CTLA-4 blockade in lung cancer. Overall study context: Disease control was achieved by about 29% of patients, and objective responses by about 17%.

Focal radiation was given together with CTLA-4 blockade (ipilimumab) to patients with chemo-refractory metastatic non-small-cell lung cancer. V was pared by 6 bases and J by 8 bases, with 10 bases of the junction left unmatched. This CDR3 is 13 amino acids long. Germline assignment: CDR1 SGHNT and CDR2 YYREEE (reference sequence). Study observations and caveats: Radiotherapy with ipilimumab was followed by blood expansion of tumor-derived clones. According to reports, early shifts in blood T cell clones, alongside interferon-beta, forecast response most accurately.

Assay used: immunoSEQ multiplex PCR; TCRdb lists only in-frame clones, some missing. The table lists roughly 45,000 clones, roughly 65% of them singletons, with less than 20% in the top ten. The sequence was obtained from a human donor with non-small cell lung cancer who had a partial response to radiotherapy plus ipilimumab. Sequenced here: peripheral blood, sampled from a patient treated with radiotherapy plus ipilimumab. The chain joins TRBV5-4 to TRBJ1-1; 7 bases fit TRBD1. The CDR3 coding sequence is TGTGCCAGCACCCTCAGGGGGACCGTCGAAGCTTTCTTT. It translates to CASTLRGTVEAFF.